The 20 T cell receptor beta chains below all came from one sample that was sequenced in a study of cytomegalovirus exposure and HLA in healthy donors. A multiplex PCR was run with 60 Vbeta primers and 13 Jbeta primers. The assay was immunoSEQ multiplex PCR, and TCRdb's table has in-frame clones only and misses some. The repertoire includes 150,000 to 180,000 clones, 65% to 80% of them detected once, and 2.5% to 3% sits in the top ten. Material for sequencing was PBMCs. The receptors were sampled from a man younger than 35 in good health and CMV-seronegative.

V and J are TRBV7-8 and TRBJ1-2; D not resolved. CDR1 and CDR2 from the germline V gene are SGHVS and FQNEAQ. CDR3 length equals 13 residues. Trimming took off 1 base at V and 8 bases at J, with 11 bases between the two ends. The CDR3 bases are TGTGCCAGCAGCTTAGGCCAGTTCGGGGGCTACACCTTC. Residues: CASSLGQFGGYTF.

This rearrangement joins TRBV6-1 to TRBJ2-7; 7 nucleotides match TRBD1. Germline V gene sequence: CDR1 MNHNS, CDR2 SASEGT. The V segment lost 2 bases and the J segment 3 bases; nucleotides outside the gene matches: 13. The CDR3 covers 17 residues. The CDR3 is CASSEYSTGGQFYEQYF. CDR3 coding DNA: TGTGCCAGCAGTGAATATTCGACTGGGGGACAGTTCTACGAGCAGTACTTC.

The CDR3 DNA is TGTGCCAGCACCCTGTCAGCAGGGCTCAACTATGGCTACACCTTC. This encodes CASTLSAGLNYGYTF. V gene TRBV6-5 combines with J gene TRBJ1-2; a possible D gene is TRBD1 (5 bases). V lost 7 bases and J 2 bases, leaving 17 bases between the germline ends. Per germline, CDR1 MNHEY and CDR2 SVGAGI. The CDR3 extends over 15 amino acids.

This chain links TRBV19 with TRBJ2-3; D may be TRBD1 (5 bases). The CDR3 has 14 residues. V gave up 6 bases and J gave up 6 bases, with 16 bases separating them. Germline-derived CDR1 and CDR2 are LNHDA and SQIVND (reference sequence). The DNA for the CDR3 is TGTGCCAGTAGCCCTGCCCAGGGCTGGGATACGCAGTATTTT. It is translated as CASSPAQGWDTQYF.

The CDR3 DNA sequence: TGTGCCAGCAGCCCGGGTAGTCAAATGAACACTGAAGCTTTCTTT. Encoded protein: CASSPGSQMNTEAFF. The chain employs TRBV5-4 and TRBJ1-1; D gene ambiguous. Trimming left V 4 bases short and J 0 bases short, with 13 bases between. The germline V gene encodes CDR1 SGHNT and CDR2 YYREEE (reference sequence). The CDR3 sequence is 15 residues long.

This clone was found a few times. V and J are TRBV29-1 and TRBJ1-2, with TRBD1 matching over 11 bases. J was trimmed by 4 bases and V by 8 bases; bases with no gene match: 9. The CDR3 spans 14 residues. Germline assignment: CDR1 SQVTM and CDR2 ANQGSEA. The CDR3 sequence is CSTSGTGGFYGYTF. The CDR3 coding sequence is TGCAGCACATCCGGGACAGGGGGATTCTATGGCTACACCTTC.

This clone has just one count. The chain combines TRBV2 with TRBJ1-5; 8 positions match TRBD1. This CDR3 spans 14 amino acids. With V trimmed by 9 bases and J by 3 bases, 7 bases remained unmatched. In germline, CDR1 is SNHLY, CDR2 FYNNEI. CDR3 in amino acids: CASVDREVNQPQHF. CDR3 sequence (DNA): TGTGCCAGTGTGGACAGGGAGGTCAATCAGCCCCAGCATTTT. The full variable domain, rest sourced from reference TRBV2 and TRBJ1-5, is EPEVTQTPSHQVTQMGQEVILRCVPISNHLYFYWYRQILGQKVEFLVSFYNNEISEKSEIFDDQFSVERPDGSNFTLKIRSTKLEDSAMYFCASVDREVNQPQHFGDGTRLSIL.

The chain links TRBV6-5 to TRBJ1-2; no clear D. The CDR3 covers 15 residues. Germline loops: CDR1 MNHEY, CDR2 SVGAGI. Trimming pared 2 bases from V and 0 bases from J, leaving 10 bases between. This CDR3 is CASSYSTVTNYGYTF. DNA for the CDR3: TGTGCCAGCAGTTACAGTACGGTCACTAACTATGGCTACACCTTC.

Only a few counts were recorded for this clone. The chain is built from TRBV6-1 and TRBJ1-2, with D tentatively TRBD1 (5 bases). This CDR3 is 12 amino acids long. Germline-derived CDR1 and CDR2 are MNHNS and SASEGT. V was pared by 5 bases and J by 8 bases, with 12 bases between. Written as DNA, the CDR3 is TGTGCCAGCAGTTCAGGGTTTTTAGGCTACACCTTC. It encodes CASSSGFLGYTF.

The chain has TRBV5-1 and TRBJ2-5; D is unresolved. V was pared by 7 bases and J by 2 bases, with 9 bases between. The CDR3 runs to 12 residues. CDR1 is SGHRS and CDR2 is YFSETQ in the germline V gene. CDR3 in DNA: TGCGCCAGCGCCGAGACACAAGAGACCCAGTACTTC. This encodes CASAETQETQYF.

This chain uses TRBV6-4 with TRBJ2-1; TRBD2 might be the D (5 bases). V lost 3 bases and J lost 6, with 9 bases in between. The germline gives CDR1 MRHNA, CDR2 SNTAGT. The CDR3 contains 13 residues. CDR3 in DNA: TGTGCCAGCAGTGAGGCTAGCTTCAATGAGCAGTTCTTC. Protein: CASSEASFNEQFF.

The CDR3 sequence: CASIHPRGNEQFF. In nucleotides, the CDR3 is TGTGCCAGCATCCATCCCCGGGGGAATGAGCAGTTCTTC. The gene calls are TRBV28 and TRBJ2-1; a weak D match, TRBD2 (6 bases). CDR1 MDHEN and CDR2 SYDVKM come from the germline V gene. The CDR3 consists of 13 residues. The V end lost 7 bases, the J end lost 7 bases, and 14 bases lay between the germline ends.

The rearrangement joins TRBV5-4 to TRBJ1-1; TRBD1 might be the D (6 bases). In germline, CDR1 is SGHNT, CDR2 YYREEE (reference sequence). V shed 0 bases and J shed 11 bases, with 17 bases lying between them. The CDR3 spans 14 residues. CDR3 sequence: CASSLVDVSQGAFF. The CDR3 region has the DNA TGTGCCAGCAGCTTGGTTGATGTGAGCCAGGGGGCTTTCTTT.

This rearrangement joins TRBV7-9 to TRBJ1-1; D gene ambiguous. From germline, CDR1 is SEHNR and CDR2 FQNEAQ (reference sequence). Deletions cut 2 bases from V and 0 bases from J, with 4 bases between. The CDR3 runs 13 residues. Here the CDR3 reads CASSLHLNTEAFF. CDR3 DNA: TGTGCCAGCAGCTTACACTTGAACACTGAAGCTTTCTTT.

The V gene is TRBV7-9, the J gene TRBJ2-7; 12 bases map to TRBD1. CDR3 length: 16 residues. Germline V gives CDR1 SEHNR, CDR2 FQNEAQ (reference sequence). With 5 bases clipped from V and 9 bases from J, the junction kept 14 bases outside the gene matches. CDR3 in amino acids: CASSREPGQGALGQYF. The CDR3 nucleotides are TGTGCCAGCAGCCGCGAGCCGGGACAGGGGGCTCTAGGGCAGTACTTC.

The chain carries TRBV10-3 and TRBJ1-2, with 8 bases identical to TRBD1. The germline V gene encodes CDR1 ENHRY and CDR2 SYGVKD. With V trimmed by 6 bases and J by 4 bases, 10 bases remained unmatched. CDR3 length equals 15 residues. The CDR3 region is CAISPQGADGYGYTF. The CDR3 coding sequence is TGTGCCATCAGCCCGCAGGGGGCGGATGGCTATGGCTACACCTTC.

This clone showed up just a few times. The chain combines TRBV20-1 with TRBJ1-2; no clear D gene. Germline V gives CDR1 DFQATT, CDR2 SNEGSKA (reference sequence). The CDR3 runs 11 residues. V was shortened by 5 bases and J by 2 bases, with 6 bases between the two germline ends. The CDR3 DNA follows: TGCAGTGCTGCGGGGAACTATGGCTACACCTTC. Translation gives CSAAGNYGYTF.

The chain recombines TRBV6-4 with TRBJ2-6, with 10 positions matching TRBD1. This CDR3 is 18 amino acids long. CDR1 MRHNA and CDR2 SNTAGT come from the germline V gene. V lost 7 bases to trimming and J lost 0 bases; unmatched junction nucleotides: 9. CDR3 nucleotide sequence: TGTGCCAGCACAGAAAGACAGGGGGCGAGCTCTGGGGCCAACGTCCTGACTTTC. This gives the protein CASTERQGASSGANVLTF.

This chain joins TRBV6-6 and TRBJ2-7, with D unclear. The CDR3 is 12 residues long. V dropped 5 bases and J dropped 9 bases, with 14 bases sitting between them. Per germline, CDR1 MNHNY and CDR2 SVGAGI (reference sequence). DNA for the CDR3: TGTGCCAGCAGTCAGGACCTCCGGAGGCAGTACGTC. Residues: CASSQDLRRQYV.

This chain links TRBV18 with TRBJ1-2; tentatively, D is TRBD1 (5 bases). V shed 4 bases and J shed 0 bases, with 9 bases lying between them. Looked up from germline, CDR1 is KGHSH and CDR2 is LQKENI. The CDR3 has 14 residues. The CDR3 loop reads CASSLDTANYGYTF. As DNA, the CDR3 is TGTGCCAGCTCACTGGACACTGCTAACTATGGCTACACCTTC. The complete variable domain, with remaining parts taken from reference TRBV18 and TRBJ1-2, reads NAGVMQNPRHLVRRRGQEARLRCSPMKGHSHVYWYRQLPEEGLKFMVYLQKENIIDESGMPKERFSAEFPKEGPSILRIQQVVRGDSAAYFCASSLDTANYGYTFGSGTRLTVV.